This paragraph reports one T cell receptor beta chain. These data belong to a study of T cell repertoires in cytomegalovirus infection. TCRdb independently ran MiXCR on the reads; one entry per CDR3 protein. The sample includes about 600,000 distinct CDR3 sequences, approximately 24% seen only once; the top ten take 8%. The CDR3 loop spans 15 amino acids. Germline-derived CDR1 and CDR2 are SGHRS and YFSETQ. The V end was cut by 4 bases, the J end by 0 bases, with 12 bases between. What was sequenced was CD8+ T cells from PBMCs. V and J are TRBV5-1 and TRBJ2-3; weak D call: TRBD2 (6 bases). The source of this sequence is a human donor in good health (CMV status not recorded). Some clones in this sample may be carry-over from other donors' samples. CDR3 amino acids: CASSRGTASTDTQYF. The DNA of the CDR3 is TGCGCCAGCAGCCGGGGGACCGCCAGCACAGATACGCAGTATTTT.